This T cell receptor beta chain was retrieved from a study of T cell responses to AZD1222 COVID-19 vaccine. Trimming at V came to 3 bases and at J to 8 bases, leaving 8 bases not matched to a gene. Germline-derived CDR1 and CDR2 are SGHDT and YYEEEE. The CDR3 consists of 14 residues. The data were produced by immunoSEQ multiplex PCR, yet TCRdb's version contains in-frame clones alone and is incomplete. Counted here are roughly 80,000 clones, 90% occurring once; the ten biggest clones make up around 4%. Sequenced material: peripheral blood, taken on day 0 of AZD1222 vaccination. This sequence joins TRBV5-6 and TRBJ2-1; 7 nucleotides align to TRBD1. The sequence derives from an adult in good health. The CDR3 coding sequence is TGTGCCAGCAGCTCCCGGGACAGTCGCGATGAGCAGTTCTTC. Amino acid sequence: CASSSRDSRDEQFF.